The clone carrying this T cell receptor beta chain was picked up a small number of times. Its antigen is unknown. The V segment lost 5 bases and the J segment 3 bases; nucleotides outside the gene matches: 14. The CDR3 contains 16 residues. Germline V lookup: CDR1 DFQATT, CDR2 SNEGSKA (reference sequence). The data are from a study of T cells after yellow fever vaccination. Overall study results and limits: Some clonotypes were seen in both the CD4 and the CD8 compartments. These made up a small share and likely arose from convergent recombination.

Via MiXCR, TCRdb re-called the 5' RACE reads, giving one row per CDR3 protein. Among some 560,000 distinct CDR3 sequences listed, about a fifth were seen once. The chain recombines TRBV20-1 with TRBJ2-3, with 7 bases lining up with TRBD2. Sequences were derived from PBMCs, sampled 15 days after the yellow fever booster vaccination. The TCR originated in a man between 25 and 39 years old who received the YFV17D yellow fever vaccine. The CDR3 sequence: CSALSGQLGMTDTQYF. DNA for the CDR3: TGCAGTGCTCTTAGCGGGCAACTGGGGATGACAGATACGCAGTATTTT.